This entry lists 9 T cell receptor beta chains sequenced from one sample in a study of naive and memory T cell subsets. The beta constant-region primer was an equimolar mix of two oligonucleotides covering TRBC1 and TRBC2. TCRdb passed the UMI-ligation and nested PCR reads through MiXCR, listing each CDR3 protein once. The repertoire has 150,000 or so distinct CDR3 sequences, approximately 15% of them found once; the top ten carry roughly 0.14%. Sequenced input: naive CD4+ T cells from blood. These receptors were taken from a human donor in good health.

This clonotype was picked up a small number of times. CDR3 region: CASSIQSHYNEQFF. Written as DNA, the CDR3 is TGTGCCAGCAGCATACAGTCTCACTACAATGAGCAGTTCTTC. The J gene is TRBJ2-1, the V gene TRBV7-9; no firm D call. Trimming left V 5 bases short and J 3 bases short, with 11 bases between. Germline V gene sequence: CDR1 SEHNR, CDR2 FQNEAQ (reference sequence). This CDR3 has 14 amino acids.

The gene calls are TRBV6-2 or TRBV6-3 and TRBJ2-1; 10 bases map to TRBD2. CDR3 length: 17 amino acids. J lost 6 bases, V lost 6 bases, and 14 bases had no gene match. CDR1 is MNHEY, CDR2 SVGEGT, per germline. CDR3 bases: TGTGCCAGCAGGAACAGCAGGGGTCTAGCGGGAGCCAATGAGCAGTTCTTC. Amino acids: CASRNSRGLAGANEQFF.

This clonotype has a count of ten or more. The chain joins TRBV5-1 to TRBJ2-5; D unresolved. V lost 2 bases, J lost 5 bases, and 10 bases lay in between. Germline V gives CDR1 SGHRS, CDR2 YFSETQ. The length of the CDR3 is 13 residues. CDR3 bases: TGCGCCAGCAGCTTTTCATCTTCGGAGACCCAGTACTTC. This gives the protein CASSFSSSETQYF.

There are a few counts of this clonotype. The CDR3 DNA sequence: TGTGCCAGCAGTAGGGACGCCTCAGGGTGGATTAGCCCAGATACGCAGTATTTT. Residues: CASSRDASGWISPDTQYF. The rearrangement links TRBV27 to TRBJ2-3; the D gene could be TRBD1 or TRBD2 (5 bases each). There are 18 residues in the CDR3. Germline CDR1 reads MNHEY; CDR2 reads SMNVEV (reference sequence). Trimming shortened V by 5 bases and J by 4 bases, and 25 bases separated the two germline ends.

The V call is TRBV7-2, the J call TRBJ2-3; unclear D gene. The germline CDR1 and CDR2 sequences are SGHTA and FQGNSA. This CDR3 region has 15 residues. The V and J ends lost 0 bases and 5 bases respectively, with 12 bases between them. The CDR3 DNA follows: TGTGCCAGCAGCTTAGCGATTCCGCCCGGAGATACGCAGTATTTT. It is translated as CASSLAIPPGDTQYF.

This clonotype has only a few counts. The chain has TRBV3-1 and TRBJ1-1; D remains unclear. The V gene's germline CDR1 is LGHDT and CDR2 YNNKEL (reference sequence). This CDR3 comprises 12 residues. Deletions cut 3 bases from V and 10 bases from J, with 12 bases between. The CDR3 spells CASSQGPGGAFF. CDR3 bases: TGTGCCAGCAGCCAGGGCCCAGGTGGAGCTTTCTTT.

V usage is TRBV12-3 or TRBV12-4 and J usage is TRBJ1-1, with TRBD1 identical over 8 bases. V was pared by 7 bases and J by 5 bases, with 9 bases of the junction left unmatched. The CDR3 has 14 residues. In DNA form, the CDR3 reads TGTGCCAGCACCCTGGGACAGGCCAGGACTGAAGCTTTCTTT. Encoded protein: CASTLGQARTEAFF.

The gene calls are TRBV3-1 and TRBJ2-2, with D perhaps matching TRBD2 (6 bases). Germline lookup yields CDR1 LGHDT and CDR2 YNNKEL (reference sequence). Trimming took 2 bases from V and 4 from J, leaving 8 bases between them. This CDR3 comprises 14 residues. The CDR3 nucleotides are TGTGCCAGCAGCCAAAGGACTATCACCGGGGAGCTGTTTTTT. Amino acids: CASSQRTITGELFF.

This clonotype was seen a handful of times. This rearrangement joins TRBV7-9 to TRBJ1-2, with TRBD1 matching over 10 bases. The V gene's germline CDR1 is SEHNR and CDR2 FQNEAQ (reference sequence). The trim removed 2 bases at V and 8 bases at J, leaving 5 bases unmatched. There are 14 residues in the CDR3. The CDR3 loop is CASSLSDRGLGYTF. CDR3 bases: TGTGCCAGCAGCTTATCCGACAGGGGGCTCGGCTACACCTTC.